This T cell receptor beta chain is from a study of OX40 agonist ivuxolimab in advanced cancers. At the level of the study: An anti-OX40 (CD134) antibody with agonistic activity, ivuxolimab, was administered to patients. Study-level results: In the 0.1 to 3.0 mg/kg range, CD4+ and CD8+ blood T cells had expanded clonally by week 6. Those patients achieving a partial response at 0.1-3.0 mg/kg showed among the lowest clonal expansion.

To note about this clone: No antigen is known for it.

Per germline, CDR1 MNHNS and CDR2 SASEGT. This CDR3 has 13 residues. Trimming cost V 5 bases and J 8 bases, with 12 bases left between them. Assay: immunoSEQ multiplex PCR; the TCRdb copy retains only in-frame clones and omits some. The sample has tens of thousands of clones, 85% to 90% seen once; the top ten hold 1% to 1.5%. The starting material was CD4+ or CD8+ T cells sorted from blood, obtained in a trial of the OX40 agonist ivuxolimab. This sequence joins TRBV6-1 and TRBJ1-4, with D possibly TRBD1 on 5 matching bases. The clonotype comes from an adult with an advanced solid tumor such as melanoma, head and neck, liver or kidney cancer. CDR3 sequence reads: CASSTDMREKLFF. CDR3 in DNA: TGTGCCAGCAGTACGGACATGCGGGAAAAACTGTTTTTT.